The rows below give T cell receptor beta chains drawn from one sample of a study of OX40 agonist ivuxolimab in advanced cancers. The method was immunoSEQ multiplex PCR; TCRdb's version includes in-frame clones alone and lacks a portion of them. The repertoire includes 20,000 to 25,000 clones, less than 90% of them detected once, and 45% to 55% sits in the top ten. Sequenced material: CD4+ or CD8+ T cells sorted from blood, taken in a trial of the OX40 agonist ivuxolimab. The receptors were sampled from an adult with an advanced solid tumor such as melanoma, head and neck, liver or kidney cancer. Each CDR3 is given with its conserved first and last residue. Fields, in order: V gene, J gene, D gene, clone size, CDR3 protein, CDR3 DNA. D genes are given only for firm matches. Some rows have no size entry. The others give once, few or many, or a class for an expanded clone.

>TRBV9|TRBJ1-4|NA|NA
CASSGGRVNEKLFF
TGTGCCAGCAGCGGGGGCAGGGTTAATGAAAAACTGTTTTTT
>TRBV6-5|TRBJ2-7|TRBD2|NA
CASSYETSGKGEQYF
TGTGCCAGCAGTTACGAGACTAGCGGGAAGGGCGAGCAGTACTTC
>TRBV4-3|TRBJ1-6|NA|NA
CASSPVSYNSPLHF
TGCGCCAGCAGCCCGGTCTCCTATAATTCACCCCTCCACTTT
>TRBV6-5|TRBJ2-7|TRBD1|NA
CASSERDSSYEQYF
TGTGCCAGCAGTGAGAGGGACAGTTCCTACGAGCAGTACTTC
>TRBV5-6|TRBJ1-5|TRBD1|few
CASSTQGAGQPQHF
TGTGCCAGCAGCACACAGGGGGCGGGTCAGCCCCAGCATTTT
>TRBV4-3|TRBJ1-1|NA|NA
CASSQETGWDEAFF
TGCGCCAGCAGCCAAGAAACAGGGTGGGATGAAGCTTTCTTT
>TRBV6-5|TRBJ2-7|TRBD1|NA
CASSYSTGYEQYF
TGTGCCAGCAGTTACTCGACAGGGTACGAGCAGTACTTC
>TRBV27|TRBJ2-3|NA|NA
CASSLRGADTQYF
TGTGCCAGCAGTTTACGGGGGGCCGATACGCAGTATTTT
>TRBV30|TRBJ1-1|NA|NA
CARLGGTEAFF
TGTGCCCGCTTGGGGGGCACTGAAGCTTTCTTT
>TRBV5-1|TRBJ2-7|NA|NA
CASSPQVSSYEQYF
TGCGCCAGCAGCCCCCAGGTGAGCTCCTACGAGCAGTACTTC
>TRBV2|TRBJ2-2|NA|few
CASSGAEGNTGELFF
TGTGCCAGCAGTGGAGCCGAGGGGAACACCGGGGAGCTGTTTTTT
>TRBV4-3|TRBJ2-1|TRBD2|medium-sized
CASSHDRLAGVRNEQFF
TGCGCCAGCAGCCACGACCGACTAGCGGGAGTCCGCAATGAGCAGTTCTTC
>TRBV7-2|TRBJ2-3|TRBD1|NA
CASREPGQGTDTQYF
TGTGCCAGCAGAGAACCGGGACAGGGTACAGATACGCAGTATTTT
>TRBV5-6|TRBJ1-1|NA|few
CASSLGQYTEAFF
TGTGCCAGCAGCTTGGGACAGTACACTGAAGCTTTCTTT
>TRBV11-2|TRBJ2-7|NA|NA
CASSLGSYEQYF
TGTGCCAGCAGCTTAGGTAGTTACGAGCAGTACTTC
>TRBV7-8|TRBJ2-1|NA|NA
CASSPGGGENPYNEQFF
TGTGCCAGCAGCCCCGGGGGTGGGGAGAACCCCTACAATGAGCAGTTCTTC
>TRBV6-5|TRBJ2-7|NA|few
CASSPEQVPYEQYF
TGTGCCAGCAGCCCCGAGCAGGTGCCCTACGAGCAGTACTTC
>TRBV5-1|TRBJ2-1|TRBD1|NA
CASSLLTGGGNEQFF
TGCGCCAGCAGCTTACTGACAGGGGGAGGCAATGAGCAGTTCTTC
>TRBV4-1|TRBJ2-7|NA|NA
CASSLARSSYEQYF
TGCGCCAGCAGCCTCGCCAGGAGCTCCTACGAGCAGTACTTC
>TRBV19|TRBJ2-3|NA|NA
CASSIVLGLATDTQYF
TGTGCCAGTAGTATTGTCTTGGGACTCGCCACAGATACGCAGTATTTT